This TCR beta chain was profiled in a study of neurological immune-mediated disorders. Study-wide results and limits: No CDR3 amino acid sequences were shared by expanded clones across subjects, suggesting private repertoires in all groups.

This clonotype came up many times. Antigen specificity is unknown. The CDR3 is made up of 12 amino acids. Trimming shortened V by 5 bases and J by 5 bases, and 9 bases separated the two germline ends. Germline V CDR1 and CDR2: MGHRA, YSYEKL. TCRdb analysed the 5' RACE reads with MiXCR anew, one entry per CDR3 protein. Seen here are approximately 90,000 distinct CDR3 sequences, roughly 4% observed once, and the top ten hold about 6%. Sequenced sample: PBMCs. The V and J genes are TRBV4-1 and TRBJ2-5; no clear D. The clonotype originates from a woman younger than 35 with multiple sclerosis. In nucleotides, the CDR3 is TGCGCCAGCAGCAGACCGTCGGAGACCCAGTACTTC. Translated, it gives CASSRPSETQYF.